This T cell receptor beta chain was documented in a study of shared clonotypes between healthy human individuals. Study conclusions and caveats: The generation probabilities recorded for non-shared clonotypes fell below those of clonotypes shared by all four donors. There were few donors, and this limited the genetic and exposure-history diversity represented.

Replicate PCRs for sorted subsets used approximately 220 ng DNA; this equaled about 30,000 T cell genomes. Method: immunoSEQ multiplex PCR; TCRdb's copy keeps in-frame clones and lacks some. Of hundreds of thousands of clones listed, roughly 73% are singletons. With respect to this clone: Its antigen is unidentified.

The CDR3 has 14 residues. Per germline, CDR1 MDHEN and CDR2 SYDVKM. Trimming removed 3 bases from V and 1 base from J, with 10 bases in between. Both subsets, CD45RA+ naive and CD45RA-negative memory, were split from the CD4+ cells. The rearrangement joins TRBV28 to TRBJ2-7; no clear D gene. Sequencing used memory CD4+ T cells sorted from blood. The sample's subset: CD45RA-negative fraction. The clonotype originates from a woman under 40 in good health. The CDR3 spells CASSFPQKSYEQYF. CDR3 nucleotides: TGTGCCAGCAGTTTCCCGCAGAAGTCCTACGAGCAGTACTTC.